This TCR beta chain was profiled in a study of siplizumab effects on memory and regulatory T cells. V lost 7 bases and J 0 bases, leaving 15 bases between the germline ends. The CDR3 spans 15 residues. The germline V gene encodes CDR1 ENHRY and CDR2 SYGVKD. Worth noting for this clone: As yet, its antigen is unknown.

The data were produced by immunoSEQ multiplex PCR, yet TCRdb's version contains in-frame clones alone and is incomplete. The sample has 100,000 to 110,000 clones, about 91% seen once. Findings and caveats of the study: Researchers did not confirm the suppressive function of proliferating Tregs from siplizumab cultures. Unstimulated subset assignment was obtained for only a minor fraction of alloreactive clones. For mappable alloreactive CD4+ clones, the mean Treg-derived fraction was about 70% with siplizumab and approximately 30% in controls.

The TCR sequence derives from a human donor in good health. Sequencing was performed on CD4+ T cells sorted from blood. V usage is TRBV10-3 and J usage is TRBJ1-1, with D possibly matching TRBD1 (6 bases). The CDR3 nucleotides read TGTGCCATCAATGATGGGGGCAGAATGAACACTGAAGCTTTCTTT. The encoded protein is CAINDGGRMNTEAFF.